These T cell receptor beta chains were read from a single sample in a study of spatial heterogeneity in lung cancer. TCRdb re-called the 5' RACE reads with MiXCR, one entry per CDR3 protein. The table records 26,000 or so distinct CDR3 sequences, 7.5% to 10% of them present only once. The material sequenced was PBMCs, taken at surgery. The receptors were sampled from a female donor with early-stage non-small cell lung cancer. CDR3s include the opening cysteine and the closing phenylalanine or tryptophan. Fields, in order: V gene, J gene, CDR3 protein.

TRBV4-3	TRBJ1-2	CASSRSGTGNYGYTF
TRBV7-9	TRBJ1-5	CASSRGRGQGSISNQPQHF
TRBV4-1	TRBJ2-1	CASSQGRQSSYNEQFF
TRBV20-1	TRBJ1-1	CRPYSEAFF
TRBV5-5	TRBJ1-2	CASSFAGPNSGYTF
TRBV6-2/TRBV6-3	TRBJ2-3	CASRPIVGVSTDTQYF
TRBV12-3/TRBV12-4	TRBJ2-1	CASSSYSWRTYNEQFF
TRBV19	TRBJ2-3	CASSGSRDTQYF
TRBV19	TRBJ1-4	CASTPPGQGNEKLFF
TRBV28	TRBJ1-4	CASSFSLRQSVDEKLFF
TRBV16	TRBJ2-5	CASGHPGETQYF
TRBV29-1	TRBJ2-2	CSVEEGFANTGELFF
TRBV6-5	TRBJ1-2	CASSHSDFGYTF
TRBV2	TRBJ2-1	CASSPSANEQFF
TRBV2	TRBJ1-5	CASKPVQGTTSNQPQHF
TRBV7-6	TRBJ2-7	CASSSTRPSGRSEQYF
TRBV12-3/TRBV12-4	TRBJ2-7	CASTRTRGREQYF
TRBV14	TRBJ1-2	CASSQERGGGYTF
TRBV4-3	TRBJ2-5	CASSGWQEETQYF
TRBV29-1	TRBJ2-3	CSVFTSGRKDTQYF
TRBV11-1	TRBJ2-2	CASSLGFPSGRTGELFF
TRBV7-2	TRBJ2-3	CASSPVIPSTDTQYF
TRBV7-9	TRBJ1-1	CASSSRGLGWTEAFF